This TCR beta chain was profiled in a study of PD-1 blockade in mismatch repair-deficient tumors. General study points: After pembrolizumab, tumor-resident clones rose rapidly, then generally contracted before radiologic responses.

Trimming took 6 bases from V and 9 from J, leaving 23 bases between them. Looked up from germline, CDR1 is SGHAT and CDR2 is FQNNGV. The CDR3 sequence is 15 residues long. The data were produced by immunoSEQ multiplex PCR, yet TCRdb's version contains in-frame clones alone and is incomplete. The sample has approximately 25,000 clones, 83% seen once. Note on this clone: The antigen remains undetermined.

The source of this sequence is an adult with mismatch repair-deficient cancer. The V gene is TRBV11-2, the J gene TRBJ1-2; tentative D call: TRBD1 (6 bases). The specimen comprised peripheral blood, sampled 12 weeks after starting pembrolizumab. The CDR3 nucleotides are TGTGCCAGCAGAGGCACACAGGGTCCCCCGGCACGCTACACCTTC. Protein product: CASRGTQGPPARYTF.